This T cell receptor (beta chain) was profiled in a study of blood T cell repertoires in COVID-19. Study as a whole: Nucleic acid was either cDNA or gDNA, and it came from T cells, B-cell-depleted T cells, or PBMCs.

As handled by the study authors: The assay estimated nucleated cells by amplifying reference gene primers. Assay used: immunoSEQ multiplex PCR; TCRdb lists only in-frame clones, some missing. V and J calls and clone size are as listed in that table; D and trimming were resolved from the DNA. The top ten hold roughly 14% of the sample, which has around 90,000 clones, about nine tenths seen once. The germline V gene has CDR1 KGHDR and CDR2 SFDVKD. The length of the CDR3 is 12 residues. The V gene lost 4 bases and the J gene lost 7 bases, with 7 bases spanning the gap. The material sequenced was peripheral blood. The sequence was obtained from a male donor with acute or convalescent COVID-19. The V and J genes are TRBV24-1 and TRBJ1-5; D call uncertain. The CDR3 sequence is CATSDGGQPQHF. In DNA form, the CDR3 reads TGTGCCACCAGTGACGGAGGGCAGCCCCAGCATTTT.